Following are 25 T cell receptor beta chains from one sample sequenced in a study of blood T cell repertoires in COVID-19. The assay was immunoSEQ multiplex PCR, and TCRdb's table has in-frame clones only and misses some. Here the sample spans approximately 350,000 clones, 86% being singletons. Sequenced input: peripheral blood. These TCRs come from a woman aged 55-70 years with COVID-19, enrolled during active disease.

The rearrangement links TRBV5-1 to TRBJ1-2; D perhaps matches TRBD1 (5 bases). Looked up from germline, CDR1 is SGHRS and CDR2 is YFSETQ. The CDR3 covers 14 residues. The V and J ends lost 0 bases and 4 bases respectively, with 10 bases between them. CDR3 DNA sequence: TGCGCCAGCAGCTTGGGTGGGGCTGGCTATGGCTACACCTTC. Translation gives CASSLGGAGYGYTF. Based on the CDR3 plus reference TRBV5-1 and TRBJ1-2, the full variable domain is KAGVTQTPRYLIKTRGQQVTLSCSPISGHRSVSWYQQTPGQGLQFLFEYFSETQRNKGNFPGRFSGRQFSNSRSEMNVSTLELGDSALYLCASSLGGAGYGYTFGSGTRLTVV.

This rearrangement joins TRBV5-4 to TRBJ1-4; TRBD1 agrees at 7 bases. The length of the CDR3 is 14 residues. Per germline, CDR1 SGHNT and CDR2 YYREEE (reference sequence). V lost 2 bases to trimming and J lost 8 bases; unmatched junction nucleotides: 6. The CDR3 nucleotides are TGTGCCAGCAGCTTACAGGGGTCAGGGGAAAAACTGTTTTTT. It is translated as CASSLQGSGEKLFF.

CDR3 DNA: TGTGCCAGCAGTGAACGATCAGGGTATGAGGGCAATCAGCCCCAGCATTTT. Encoded protein: CASSERSGYEGNQPQHF. The rearrangement joins TRBV6-1 to TRBJ1-5; D might be TRBD1 (5 bases). The CDR3 loop spans 17 amino acids. The V gene's germline CDR1 is MNHNS and CDR2 SASEGT. Trimming removed 2 bases at V and 2 bases at J, with 16 bases between.

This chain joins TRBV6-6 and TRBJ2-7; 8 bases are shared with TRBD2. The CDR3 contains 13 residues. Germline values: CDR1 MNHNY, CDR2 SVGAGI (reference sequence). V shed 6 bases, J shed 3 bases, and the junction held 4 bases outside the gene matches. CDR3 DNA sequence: TGTGCCAGCAGACAGGGACTAGTCTACGAGCAGTACTTC. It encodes CASRQGLVYEQYF.

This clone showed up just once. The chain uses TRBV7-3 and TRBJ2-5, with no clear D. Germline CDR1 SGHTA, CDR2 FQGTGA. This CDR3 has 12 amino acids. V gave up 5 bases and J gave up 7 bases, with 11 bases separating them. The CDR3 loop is CASSLDGGTQYF. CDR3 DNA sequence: TGTGCCAGCAGCCTAGACGGTGGGACCCAGTACTTC.

CDR3 sequence: CAISEQDRDQPQHF. For the CDR3, the DNA is TGTGCCATCAGTGAGCAAGACAGGGATCAGCCCCAGCATTTT. V is TRBV10-3 and J is TRBJ1-5; TRBD1 agrees at 7 bases. Germline trimming cut 2 bases from V and 5 bases from J; bases unmatched to any gene: 3. This CDR3 spans 14 amino acids. Germline V CDR1 and CDR2: ENHRY, SYGVKD.

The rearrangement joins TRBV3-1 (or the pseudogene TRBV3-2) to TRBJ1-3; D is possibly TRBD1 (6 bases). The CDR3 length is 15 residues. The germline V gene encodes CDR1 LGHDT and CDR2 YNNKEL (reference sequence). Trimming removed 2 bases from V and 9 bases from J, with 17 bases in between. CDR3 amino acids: CASSQKAGAIGTIYF. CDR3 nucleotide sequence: TGTGCCAGCAGCCAAAAAGCAGGGGCGATTGGCACCATATATTTT.

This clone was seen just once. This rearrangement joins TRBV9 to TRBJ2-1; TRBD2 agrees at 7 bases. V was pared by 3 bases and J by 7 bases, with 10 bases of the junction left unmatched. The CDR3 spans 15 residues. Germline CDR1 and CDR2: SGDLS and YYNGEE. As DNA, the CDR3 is TGTGCCAGCAGCGGGGGGGGACTCCCTGGGAATGAGCAGTTCTTC. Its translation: CASSGGGLPGNEQFF.

Here the CDR3 DNA reads TGTGCCAGCTCACCCGACAGGCCAACTAACTATGGCTACACCTTC. Protein product: CASSPDRPTNYGYTF. The chain recombines TRBV18 with TRBJ1-2; D is perhaps TRBD1 (6 bases). Germline loops: CDR1 KGHSH, CDR2 LQKENI. The V end was cut by 3 bases, the J end by 0 bases, with 11 bases between. The CDR3 is 15 residues long.

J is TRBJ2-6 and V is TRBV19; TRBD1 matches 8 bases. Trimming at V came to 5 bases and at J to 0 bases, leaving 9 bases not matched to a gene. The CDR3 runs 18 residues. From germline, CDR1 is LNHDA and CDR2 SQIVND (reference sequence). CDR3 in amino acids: CASSGSGTGDSGANVLTF. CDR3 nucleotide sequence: TGTGCCAGTAGTGGCTCCGGGACAGGCGACTCTGGGGCCAACGTCCTGACTTTC.

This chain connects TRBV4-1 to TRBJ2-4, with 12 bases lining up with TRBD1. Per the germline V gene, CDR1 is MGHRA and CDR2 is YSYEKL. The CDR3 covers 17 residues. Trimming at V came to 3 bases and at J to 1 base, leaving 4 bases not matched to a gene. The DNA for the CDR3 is TGCGCCAGCAGCCAGCTGGGACAGGGGGCGGCCAAAAACATTCAGTACTTC. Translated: CASSQLGQGAAKNIQYF.

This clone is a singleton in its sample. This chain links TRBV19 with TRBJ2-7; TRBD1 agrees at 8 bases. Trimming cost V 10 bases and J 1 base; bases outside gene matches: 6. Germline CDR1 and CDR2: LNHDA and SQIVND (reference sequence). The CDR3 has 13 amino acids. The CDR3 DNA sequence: TGTGCCACCAACGACAGGGGTTCCTACGAGCAGTACTTC. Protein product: CATNDRGSYEQYF.

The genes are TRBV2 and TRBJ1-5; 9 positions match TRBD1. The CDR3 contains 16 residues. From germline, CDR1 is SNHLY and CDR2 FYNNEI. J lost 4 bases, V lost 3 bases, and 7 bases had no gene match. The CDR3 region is CASSDPLQGANQPQHF. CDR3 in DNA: TGTGCCAGCAGTGATCCCTTACAGGGGGCAAATCAGCCCCAGCATTTT.

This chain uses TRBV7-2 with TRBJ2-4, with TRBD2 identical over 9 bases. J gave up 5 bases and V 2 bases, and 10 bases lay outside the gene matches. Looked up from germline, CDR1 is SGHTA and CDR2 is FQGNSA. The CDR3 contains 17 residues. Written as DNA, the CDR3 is TGTGCCAGCAGCTTAAACTGGGCTAGCGGGGAGGAAAACATTCAGTACTTC. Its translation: CASSLNWASGEENIQYF.

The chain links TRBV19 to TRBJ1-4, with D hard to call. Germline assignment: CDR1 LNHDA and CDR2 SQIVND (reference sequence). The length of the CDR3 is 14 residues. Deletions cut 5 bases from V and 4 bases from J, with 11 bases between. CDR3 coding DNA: TGTGCCAGTAGTGGCGGGGAAGGTAATGAAAAACTGTTTTTT. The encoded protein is CASSGGEGNEKLFF. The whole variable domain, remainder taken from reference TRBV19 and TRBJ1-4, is DGGITQSPKYLFRKEGQNVTLSCEQNLNHDAMYWYRQDPGQGLRLIYYSQIVNDFQKGDIAEGYSVSREKKESFPLTVTSAQKNPTAFYLCASSGGEGNEKLFFGSGTQLSVL.

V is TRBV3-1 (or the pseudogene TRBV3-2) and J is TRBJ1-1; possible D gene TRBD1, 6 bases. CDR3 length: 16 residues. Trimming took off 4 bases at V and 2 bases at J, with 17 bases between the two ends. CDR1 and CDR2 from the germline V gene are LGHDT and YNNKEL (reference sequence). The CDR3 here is CASSLGTLPPNTEAFF. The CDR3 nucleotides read TGTGCCAGCAGCCTCGGGACACTCCCGCCAAACACTGAAGCTTTCTTT.

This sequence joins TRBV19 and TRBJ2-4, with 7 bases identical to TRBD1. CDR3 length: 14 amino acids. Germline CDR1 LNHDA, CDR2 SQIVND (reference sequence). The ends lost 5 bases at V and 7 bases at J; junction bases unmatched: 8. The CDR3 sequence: CASSEGAGDNIQYF. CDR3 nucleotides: TGTGCCAGTAGTGAGGGGGCCGGTGACAACATTCAGTACTTC.

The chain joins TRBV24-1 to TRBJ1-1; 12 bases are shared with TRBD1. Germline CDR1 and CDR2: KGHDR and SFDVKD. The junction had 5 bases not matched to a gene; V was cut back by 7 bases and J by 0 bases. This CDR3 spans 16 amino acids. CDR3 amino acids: CATRTGTGGLNTEAFF. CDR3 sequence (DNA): TGTGCCACCAGAACCGGGACAGGGGGCCTGAACACTGAAGCTTTCTTT.

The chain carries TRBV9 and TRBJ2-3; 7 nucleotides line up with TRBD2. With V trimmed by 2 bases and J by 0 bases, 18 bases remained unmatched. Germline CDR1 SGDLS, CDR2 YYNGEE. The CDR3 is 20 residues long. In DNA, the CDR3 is TGTGCCAGCAGCGTGGCCGGGGGGAGCGGGGAGACTACTAGCACAGATACGCAGTATTTT. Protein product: CASSVAGGSGETTSTDTQYF. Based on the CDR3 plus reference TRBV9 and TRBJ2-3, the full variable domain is DSGVTQTPKHLITATGQRVTLRCSPRSGDLSVYWYQQSLDQGLQFLIQYYNGEERAKGNILERFSAQQFPDLHSELNLSSLELGDSALYFCASSVAGGSGETTSTDTQYFGPGTRLTVL.

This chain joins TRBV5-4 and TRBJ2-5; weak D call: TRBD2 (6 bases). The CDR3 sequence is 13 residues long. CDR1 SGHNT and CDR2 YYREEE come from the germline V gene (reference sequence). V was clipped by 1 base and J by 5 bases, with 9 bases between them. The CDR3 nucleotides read TGTGCCAGCAGCTTGATCAGCGGGGAGACCCAGTACTTC. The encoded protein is CASSLISGETQYF.

The CDR3 nucleotides are TGTGCCAGCAGGACCCGGGGTCTCTCCTACGAGCAGTACTTC. It is translated as CASRTRGLSYEQYF. The chain combines TRBV7-2 with TRBJ2-7, with D tentatively TRBD2 (5 bases). V lost 6 bases to trimming and J lost 0 bases, with 12 bases between them. This CDR3 contains 14 residues. Germline V gene sequence: CDR1 SGHTA, CDR2 FQGNSA.

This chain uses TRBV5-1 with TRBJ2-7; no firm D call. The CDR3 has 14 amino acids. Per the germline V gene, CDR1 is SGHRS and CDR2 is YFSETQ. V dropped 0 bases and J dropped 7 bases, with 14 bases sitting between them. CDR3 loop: CASSLDLPPTEQYF. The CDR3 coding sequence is TGCGCCAGCAGCTTGGACCTACCCCCTACGGAGCAGTACTTC.

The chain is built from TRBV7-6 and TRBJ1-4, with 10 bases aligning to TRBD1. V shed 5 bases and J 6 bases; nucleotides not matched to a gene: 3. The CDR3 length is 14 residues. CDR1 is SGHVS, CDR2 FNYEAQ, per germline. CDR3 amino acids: CASSLTGGHEKLFF. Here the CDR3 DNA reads TGTGCCAGCAGCCTGACAGGGGGCCATGAAAAACTGTTTTTT.

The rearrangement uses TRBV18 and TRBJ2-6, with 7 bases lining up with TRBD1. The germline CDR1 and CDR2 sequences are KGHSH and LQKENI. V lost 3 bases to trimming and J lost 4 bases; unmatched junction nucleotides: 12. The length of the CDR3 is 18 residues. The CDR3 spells CASSPDTGASLGANVLTF. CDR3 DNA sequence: TGTGCCAGCTCACCCGACACAGGGGCCTCCCTCGGGGCCAACGTCCTGACTTTC.

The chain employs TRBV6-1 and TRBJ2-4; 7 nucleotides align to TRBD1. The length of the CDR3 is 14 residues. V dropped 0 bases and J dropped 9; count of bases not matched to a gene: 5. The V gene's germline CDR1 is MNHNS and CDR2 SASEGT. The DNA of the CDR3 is TGTGCCAGCAGTGAAGCGAGGGGGCGCAGCATTCAGTACTTC. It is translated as CASSEARGRSIQYF.